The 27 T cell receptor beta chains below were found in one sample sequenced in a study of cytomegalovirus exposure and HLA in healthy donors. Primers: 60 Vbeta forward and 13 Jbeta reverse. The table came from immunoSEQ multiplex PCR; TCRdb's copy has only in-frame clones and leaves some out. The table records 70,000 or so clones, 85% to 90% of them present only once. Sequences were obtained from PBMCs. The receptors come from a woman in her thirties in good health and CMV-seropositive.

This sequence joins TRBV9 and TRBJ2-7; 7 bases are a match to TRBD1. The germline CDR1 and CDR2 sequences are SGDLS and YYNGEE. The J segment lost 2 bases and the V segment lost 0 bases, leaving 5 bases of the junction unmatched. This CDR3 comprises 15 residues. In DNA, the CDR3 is TGTGCCAGCAGCGTAGGACAGGGAGTCCCCTACGAGCAGTACTTC. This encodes CASSVGQGVPYEQYF.

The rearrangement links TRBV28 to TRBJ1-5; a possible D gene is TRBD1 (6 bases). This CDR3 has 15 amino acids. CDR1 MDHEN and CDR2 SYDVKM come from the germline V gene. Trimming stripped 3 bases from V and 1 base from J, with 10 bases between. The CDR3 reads CASSFGDISNQPQHF. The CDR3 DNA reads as TGTGCCAGCAGTTTTGGGGACATAAGCAATCAGCCCCAGCATTTT.

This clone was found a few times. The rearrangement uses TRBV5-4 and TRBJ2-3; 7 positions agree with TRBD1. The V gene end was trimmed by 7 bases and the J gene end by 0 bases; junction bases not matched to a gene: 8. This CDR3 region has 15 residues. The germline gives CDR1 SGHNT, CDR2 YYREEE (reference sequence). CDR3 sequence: CASARGQRSTDTQYF. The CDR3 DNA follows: TGTGCCAGCGCCAGGGGACAGCGGAGCACAGATACGCAGTATTTT.

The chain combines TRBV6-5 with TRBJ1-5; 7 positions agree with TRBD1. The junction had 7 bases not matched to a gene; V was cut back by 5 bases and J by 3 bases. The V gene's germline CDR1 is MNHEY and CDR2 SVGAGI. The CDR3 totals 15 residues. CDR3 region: CASSTGTAFNQPQHF. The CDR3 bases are TGTGCCAGCAGTACCGGGACAGCCTTCAATCAGCCCCAGCATTTT.

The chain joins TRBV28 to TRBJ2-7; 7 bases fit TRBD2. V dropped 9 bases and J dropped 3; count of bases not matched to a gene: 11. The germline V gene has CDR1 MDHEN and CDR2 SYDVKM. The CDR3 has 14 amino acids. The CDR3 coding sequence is TGTGCCAGTGTGAGCGGACTAGGGGTCTACGAGCAGTACTTC. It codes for CASVSGLGVYEQYF.

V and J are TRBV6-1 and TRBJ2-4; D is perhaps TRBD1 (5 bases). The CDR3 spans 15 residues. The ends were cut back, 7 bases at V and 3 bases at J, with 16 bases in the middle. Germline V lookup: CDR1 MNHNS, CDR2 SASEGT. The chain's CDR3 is CASNGAFIVKNIQYF. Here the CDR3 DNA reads TGTGCCAGCAATGGGGCGTTCATAGTCAAAAACATTCAGTACTTC.

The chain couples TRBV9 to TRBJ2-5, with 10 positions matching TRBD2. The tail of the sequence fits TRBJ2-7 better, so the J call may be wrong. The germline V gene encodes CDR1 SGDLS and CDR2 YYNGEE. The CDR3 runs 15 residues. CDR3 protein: CASSVAGTSVYEQYF. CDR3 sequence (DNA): TGTGCCAGCAGCGTAGCCGGGACTAGCGTCTACGAGCAGTACTTC.

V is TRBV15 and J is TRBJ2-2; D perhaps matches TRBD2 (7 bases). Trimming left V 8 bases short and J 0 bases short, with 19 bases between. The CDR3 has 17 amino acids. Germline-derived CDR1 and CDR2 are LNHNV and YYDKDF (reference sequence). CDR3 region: CATAAPGGRANTGELFF. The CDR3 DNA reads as TGTGCCACCGCTGCTCCGGGGGGCAGGGCGAACACCGGGGAGCTGTTTTTT.

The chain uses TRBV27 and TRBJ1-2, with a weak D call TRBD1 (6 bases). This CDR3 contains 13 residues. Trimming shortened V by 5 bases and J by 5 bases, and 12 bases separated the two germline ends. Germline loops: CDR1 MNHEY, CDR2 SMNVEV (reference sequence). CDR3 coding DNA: TGTGCCAGCAGTCCCCGGGACATTTATGGCTACACCTTC. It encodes CASSPRDIYGYTF.

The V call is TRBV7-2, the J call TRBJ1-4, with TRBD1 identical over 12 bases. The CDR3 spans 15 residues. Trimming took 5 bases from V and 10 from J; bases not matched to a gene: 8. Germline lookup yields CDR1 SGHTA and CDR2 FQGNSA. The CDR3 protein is CASSPEGTGGRKLFF. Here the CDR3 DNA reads TGTGCCAGCAGCCCCGAGGGGACAGGGGGCCGAAAACTGTTTTTT.

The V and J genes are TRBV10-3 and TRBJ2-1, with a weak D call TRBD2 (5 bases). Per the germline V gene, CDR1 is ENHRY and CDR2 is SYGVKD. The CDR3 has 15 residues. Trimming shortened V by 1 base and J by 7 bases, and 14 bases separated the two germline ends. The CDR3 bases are TGTGCCATCAGTGAGTTGGGTCTAGCAACAAATGAGCAGTTCTTC. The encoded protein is CAISELGLATNEQFF.

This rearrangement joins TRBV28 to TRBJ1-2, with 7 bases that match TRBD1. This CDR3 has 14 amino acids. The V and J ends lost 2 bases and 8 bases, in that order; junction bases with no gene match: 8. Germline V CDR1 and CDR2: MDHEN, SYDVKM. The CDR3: CASSLERGRWGYTF. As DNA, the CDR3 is TGTGCCAGCAGTTTAGAAAGGGGGCGATGGGGCTACACCTTC.

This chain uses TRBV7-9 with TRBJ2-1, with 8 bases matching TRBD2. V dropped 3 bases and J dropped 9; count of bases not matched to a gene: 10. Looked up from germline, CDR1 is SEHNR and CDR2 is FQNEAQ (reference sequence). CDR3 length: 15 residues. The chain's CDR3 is CASSLGAGALSEQFF. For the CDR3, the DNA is TGTGCCAGCAGCTTGGGAGCGGGAGCCCTTAGTGAGCAGTTCTTC.

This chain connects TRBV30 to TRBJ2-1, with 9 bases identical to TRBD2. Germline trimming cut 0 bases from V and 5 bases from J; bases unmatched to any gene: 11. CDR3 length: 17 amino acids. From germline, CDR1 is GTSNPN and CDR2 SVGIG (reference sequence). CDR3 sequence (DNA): TGTGCCTGGAGTGTCCAGTATAGCGGGAGTGTCCACAATGAGCAGTTCTTC. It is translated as CAWSVQYSGSVHNEQFF.

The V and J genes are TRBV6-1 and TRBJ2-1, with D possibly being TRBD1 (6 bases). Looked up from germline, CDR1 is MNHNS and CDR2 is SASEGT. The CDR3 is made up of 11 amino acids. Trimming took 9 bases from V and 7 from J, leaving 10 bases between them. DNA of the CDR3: TGTGCCAGTATAGGACAGAATGAGCAGTTCTTC. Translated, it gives CASIGQNEQFF.

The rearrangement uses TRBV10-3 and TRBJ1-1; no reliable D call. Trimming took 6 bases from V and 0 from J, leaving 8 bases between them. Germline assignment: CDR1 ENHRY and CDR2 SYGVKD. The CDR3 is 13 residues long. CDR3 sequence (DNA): TGTGCCATCAGGCCGGGTTTGAACACTGAAGCTTTCTTT. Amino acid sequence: CAIRPGLNTEAFF.

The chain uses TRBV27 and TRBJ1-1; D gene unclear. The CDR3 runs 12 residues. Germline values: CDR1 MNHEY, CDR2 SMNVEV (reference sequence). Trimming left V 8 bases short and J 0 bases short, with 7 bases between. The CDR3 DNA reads TGTGCCAGCGGCGGGGTGAACACTGAAGCTTTCTTT. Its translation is CASGGVNTEAFF.

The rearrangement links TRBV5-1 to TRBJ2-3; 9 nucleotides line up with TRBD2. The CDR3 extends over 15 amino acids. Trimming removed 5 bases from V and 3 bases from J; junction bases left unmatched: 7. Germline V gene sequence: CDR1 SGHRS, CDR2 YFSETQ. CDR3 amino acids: CASSHSGRSTDTQYF. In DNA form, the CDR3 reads TGCGCCAGCAGTCATAGCGGGAGATCAACAGATACGCAGTATTTT.

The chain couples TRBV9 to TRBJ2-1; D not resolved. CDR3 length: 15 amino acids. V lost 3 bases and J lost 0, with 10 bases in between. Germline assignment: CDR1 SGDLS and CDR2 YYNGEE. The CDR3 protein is CASSARYYSYNEQFF. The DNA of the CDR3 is TGTGCCAGCAGCGCCCGCTATTACTCCTACAATGAGCAGTTCTTC.

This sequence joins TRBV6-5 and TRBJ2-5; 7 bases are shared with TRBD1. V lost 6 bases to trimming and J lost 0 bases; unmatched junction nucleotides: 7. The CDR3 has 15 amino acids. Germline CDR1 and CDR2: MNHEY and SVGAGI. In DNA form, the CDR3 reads TGTGCCAGCAGGCTGGGACAGTTACACCAAGAGACCCAGTACTTC. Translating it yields CASRLGQLHQETQYF.

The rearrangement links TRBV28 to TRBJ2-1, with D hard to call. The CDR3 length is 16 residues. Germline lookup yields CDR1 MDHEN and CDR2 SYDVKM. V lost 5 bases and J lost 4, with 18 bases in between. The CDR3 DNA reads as TGTGCCAGCAGTAACCCCGGCAGGCTCCCTTACAATGAGCAGTTCTTC. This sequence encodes CASSNPGRLPYNEQFF.

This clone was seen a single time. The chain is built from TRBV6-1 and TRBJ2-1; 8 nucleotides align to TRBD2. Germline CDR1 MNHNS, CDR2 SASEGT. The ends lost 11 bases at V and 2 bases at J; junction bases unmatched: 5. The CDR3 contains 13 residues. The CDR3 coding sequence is TGTGCCTGGGCGGGGGGTCCCTACAATGAGCAGTTCTTC. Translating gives CAWAGGPYNEQFF.

This chain's CDR3 is CASRTSGTYEQYF. CDR3 sequence (DNA): TGTGCCAGCAGGACTAGCGGAACCTACGAGCAGTACTTC. The rearrangement joins TRBV5-8 to TRBJ2-7, with 9 bases that match TRBD2. This CDR3 is built from 13 residues. V lost 5 bases and J lost 2; bases outside the gene matches: 2. Germline lookup yields CDR1 SGHTS and CDR2 YDEGEE.

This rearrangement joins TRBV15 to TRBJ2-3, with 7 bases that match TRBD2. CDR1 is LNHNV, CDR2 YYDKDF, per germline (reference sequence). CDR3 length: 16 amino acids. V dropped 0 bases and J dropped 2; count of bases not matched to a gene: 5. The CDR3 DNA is TGTGCCACCAGCAGAGATAGGCGGGAGCCCACAGATACGCAGTATTTT. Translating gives CATSRDRREPTDTQYF.

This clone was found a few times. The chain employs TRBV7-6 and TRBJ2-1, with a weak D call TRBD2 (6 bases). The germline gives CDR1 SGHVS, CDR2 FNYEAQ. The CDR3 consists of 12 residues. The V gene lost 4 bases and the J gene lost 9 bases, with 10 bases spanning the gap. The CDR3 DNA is TGTGCCAGCAGCTCGACTAGTTCTGAGCAGTTCTTC. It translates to CASSSTSSEQFF.

CDR3 DNA sequence: TGTGCCAGCAGTATCATAGCTAAGAGTTCAGATACGCAGTATTTT. Protein sequence: CASSIIAKSSDTQYF. V gene TRBV2 combines with J gene TRBJ2-3; D is undetermined. The germline V gene has CDR1 SNHLY and CDR2 FYNNEI. With 5 bases removed from V and 4 bases from J, the gap between germline ends came to 16 bases. The CDR3 has 15 residues.

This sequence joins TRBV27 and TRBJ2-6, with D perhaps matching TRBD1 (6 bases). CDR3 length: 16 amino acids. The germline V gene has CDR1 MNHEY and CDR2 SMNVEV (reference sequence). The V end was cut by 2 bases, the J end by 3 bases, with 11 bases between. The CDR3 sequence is CASSLNTGIGANVLTF. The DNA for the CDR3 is TGTGCCAGCAGTTTAAACACAGGGATTGGGGCCAACGTCCTGACTTTC.